These T cell receptor beta chains were read from a single sample in a study of blood T cells in healthy people across ages. TCRdb re-called the 5' RACE reads with MiXCR, one entry per CDR3 protein. This table has about 1,400,000 distinct CDR3 sequences, approximately 60% appearing once. Sequenced: blood. The receptors shown here come from a man aged 18 to 35 in good health. Both conserved end residues are part of each CDR3. D genes are given only for firm matches. Rows give clone size only sometimes, using once, few, many, or a class for an expanded clone.

TRBV6-6	TRBD2	TRBJ2-3	NA	TGTGCCAGCAGTTACTTGGGTAGCGGGGGCACAGATACGCAGTATTTT	CASSYLGSGGTDTQYF
TRBV13	NA	TRBJ2-3	few	TGTGCCAGCAGCTTCAGGCCCCGTGGGGGTTCGACAGATACGCAGTATTTT	CASSFRPRGGSTDTQYF
TRBV6-5	NA	TRBJ1-1	NA	TGTGCCAGCAGTTACGGGGGGGGCAGAGGGAACACTGAAGCTTTCTTT	CASSYGGGRGNTEAFF
TRBV20-1	NA	TRBJ2-3	NA	TGCAGTGCACCTCCAATGGGAGATACGCAGTATTTT	CSAPPMGDTQYF
TRBV18	NA	TRBJ2-7	NA	TGTGCCAGCTCACCACAGGGGTCCCTTTCCTACGAGCAGTACTTC	CASSPQGSLSYEQYF
TRBV16	NA	TRBJ2-7	once	TGTGCCAGCAGCCAATCTAGGGCCACATACGAGCAGTACTTC	CASSQSRATYEQYF
TRBV6-5	NA	TRBJ2-1	once	TGTGCCAGCAGTTACACGGACTTCGCCCGGAATGAGCAGTTCTTC	CASSYTDFARNEQFF
TRBV20-1	TRBD2	TRBJ2-7	NA	TGCAGTGCTAGCTCCCCCGGCGGGGGGTCCTACGAGCAGTACTTC	CSASSPGGGSYEQYF
TRBV7-9	TRBD1	TRBJ2-7	NA	TGTGCCAGCAGCTTGGTCGACAGGGGGCAGCAGTACTTC	CASSLVDRGQQYF
TRBV5-1	NA	TRBJ2-7	few	TGCGCCAGCAGCTTGGCCGTCGGCTCCTACGAGCAGTACTTC	CASSLAVGSYEQYF
TRBV9	TRBD1	TRBJ1-1	once	TGTGCCAGCAGCGCCGGACAGGGGGTTAACACTGAAGCTTTCTTT	CASSAGQGVNTEAFF
TRBV5-1	TRBD1	TRBJ1-2	once	TGCGCCAGCAGCTTGGAGACAGGGACTAACTATGGCTACACCTTC	CASSLETGTNYGYTF
TRBV29-1	NA	TRBJ1-6	NA	TGCAGCGTGGGTCTCCCCGACAGGACTCTCAATTCACCCCCCCACTTT	CSVGLPDRTLNSPPHF
TRBV20-1	NA	TRBJ2-7	few	TGCAGTGCGGCCGGCAGGCTATACGAGCAGTACTTC	CSAAGRLYEQYF
TRBV2	TRBD2	TRBJ2-1	NA	TGTGCCAGCAGTGGACTAGCTCCTAAGTTCTTC	CASSGLAPKFF
TRBV11-2	TRBD2	TRBJ2-2	NA	TGTGCCAGCAGCCCAAGCGGGGGGGCTGGCACCGGGGAGCTGTTTTTT	CASSPSGGAGTGELFF
TRBV5-1	TRBD2	TRBJ2-7	NA	TGCGCCAGCAGCTTGTCCGATCCTAGCGGCACCCACGAGCAGTACTTC	CASSLSDPSGTHEQYF
TRBV10-1	TRBD2	TRBJ2-2	NA	TGCGCCAGCAGTGATTCTGGAGTAGCGGGAGCCGGGGAGCTGTTTTTT	CASSDSGVAGAGELFF